This T cell receptor beta chain was captured in a study of CD8+ T cells in alopecia areata. Treatment specified: oral pan-JAK inhibitor, 5-10 mg twice daily. As part of sample collection, lesional scalp punch biopsies and peripheral blood were taken from alopecia areata patients. Both CD4+ and CD8+ T cells were separated by sorting PBMCs. Germline V gene lookup returns CDR1 SGHDN and CDR2 FVKESK. The CDR3 has 14 residues. Trimming stripped 0 bases from V and 5 bases from J, with 10 bases between. Sequencing used cDNA as its template, made by extracting RNA and reverse transcribing it. The protocol was immunoSEQ multiplex PCR, while the TCRdb copy is restricted to in-frame clones and leaves out a portion. The data show under 300,000 clones, 60% seen once. This clone appeared a few times.

The sequencing used CD4+ T cells sorted from blood, collected between weeks 51 and 52, from a patient treated with tofacitinib. The receptor was derived from a human donor with alopecia areata. The chain recombines TRBV14 with TRBJ2-5; D is ambiguous. The CDR3 region is CASSQDFDRETQYF. CDR3 nucleotide sequence: TGTGCCAGCAGCCAAGATTTTGACCGGGAGACCCAGTACTTC.